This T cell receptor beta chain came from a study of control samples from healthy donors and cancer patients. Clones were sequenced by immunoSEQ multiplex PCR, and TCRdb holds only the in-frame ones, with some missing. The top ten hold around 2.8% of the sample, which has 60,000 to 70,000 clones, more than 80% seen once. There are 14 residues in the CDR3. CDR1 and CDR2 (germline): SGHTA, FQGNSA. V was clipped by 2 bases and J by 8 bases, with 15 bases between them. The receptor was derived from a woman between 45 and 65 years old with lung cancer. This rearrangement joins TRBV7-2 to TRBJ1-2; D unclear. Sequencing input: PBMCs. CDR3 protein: CASSLTPGLEGYTF. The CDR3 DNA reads TGTGCCAGCAGCTTAACCCCCGGGCTCGAAGGCTACACCTTC.